Listed below are T cell receptor beta chains from one sample, sequenced in a study of cytomegalovirus exposure and HLA in healthy donors. The table came from immunoSEQ multiplex PCR; TCRdb's copy has only in-frame clones and leaves some out. The sample shows about 180,000 clones, around 80% of them seen only once. The sequenced material came from PBMCs. The receptors derive from a middle-aged man in good health and CMV-seronegative. CDR3s include the opening cysteine and the closing phenylalanine or tryptophan.

V	J	length	CDR3
TRBV19	TRBJ1-5	15	CASSIGAGGNQPQHF
TRBV7-3	TRBJ2-3	14	CASKEGGPLDTQYF
TRBV18	TRBJ1-1	14	CASSPPSKNTEAFF
TRBV7-2	TRBJ2-7	15	CASSWTSGGAYEQYF
TRBV5-6	TRBJ2-1	13	CASSWQLGRLYLF
TRBV7-2	TRBJ2-7	14	CASSGTSGGYEQYF
TRBV10-3	TRBJ1-5	13	CAIDQGGGQPQHF
TRBV29-1	TRBJ1-4	15	CSVEEGLSQGSGLFF
TRBV7-9	TRBJ1-4	16	CSSSLEPTQTNEKLFF
TRBV6-6	TRBJ2-7	15	CASSSPGTGVFEQYF
TRBV7-9	TRBJ2-7	16	CASSPLAGTPSDEQYF
TRBV11-1	TRBJ1-4	16	CASSHPGSETNEKLFF
TRBV5-1	TRBJ1-1	16	CASSYTGAASNTEAFF
TRBV7-6	TRBJ2-7	13	CASSRQGAGEQYF
TRBV5-5	TRBJ1-5	17	CASSLVPAGNSNQPQHF
TRBV7-9	TRBJ1-1	13	CASSLSRNTEAFF
TRBV9	TRBJ2-5	16	CASSSEAGRSGETQYF
TRBV5-5	TRBJ2-1	17	CASSPGLAGGSYNEQFF
TRBV7-9	TRBJ1-5	17	CASSLRQGGSRNQPQHF
TRBV27	TRBJ2-7	15	CASTQTGDGFYEQYF
TRBV27	TRBJ2-7	16	CASSLSLLAGKYEQYF
TRBV2	TRBJ1-2	11	CATGQGYGYTF
TRBV5-6	TRBJ1-2	14	CASSLPGQDYGYTF
TRBV5-5	TRBJ2-3	20	CASAPPPSGTALSRTDTQYF
TRBV7-2	TRBJ1-3	14	CASSLGGSGNTIYF
TRBV7-9	TRBJ1-5	17	CASSPLGQGGNNQPQHF
TRBV29-1	TRBJ1-1	15	CSQQPRTGANTEAFF
TRBV9	TRBJ2-5	15	CASSVDPRGPETQYF
TRBV9	TRBJ2-2	12	CASSWATGELFF
TRBV10-3	TRBJ2-7	15	CAISGREPPSYEQYF
TRBV2	TRBJ1-3	13	CASSLDSGNTIYF
TRBV21-1	NA	14	CASSTSGNSYEQYF
TRBV7-2	TRBJ2-1	16	CASSKPRTGGFNEQFF
TRBV4-1	TRBJ2-7	17	CASSQLVGQVALGEQYF
TRBV29-1	TRBJ1-1	13	CSVIQGRDTEAFF
TRBV7-9	TRBJ1-5	14	CASSLGGFNQPQHF
TRBV6-6	TRBJ1-5	15	CASRGDRYSNQPQHF
TRBV19	TRBJ2-5	14	CASSIRGVVETQYF
TRBV5-1	TRBJ2-1	15	CASSLGLAGSNEQFF
TRBV27	TRBJ2-1	14	CASSWGTAYNEQFF
TRBV10-1	TRBJ2-1	15	CASSESASGGGEQFF
TRBV14	TRBJ1-2	17	CASSQTGGRGTNYGYTF
TRBV7-9	TRBJ2-6	15	CASSKTGTGANVLTF
TRBV13	TRBJ2-3	15	CASSPLAGNSDTQYF
TRBV7-6	TRBJ2-1	15	CASSLMGTAYNEQFF
TRBV7-6	TRBJ1-2	14	CASSPGTGGDGYTF
TRBV5-1	TRBJ1-1	17	CASSLVTGGALYDEAFF
TRBV10-3	TRBJ2-7	14	CAISESSLLYEQYF
TRBV10-3	TRBJ1-2	17	CAISEYGDRGFFYGYTF
TRBV2	TRBJ2-5	16	CASSPTLAGGGETQYF
TRBV14	TRBJ2-7	14	CASSRTAGWYEQYF
TRBV7-2	TRBJ1-2	15	CASSLGPGSSGGYTF